This is a list of T cell receptor beta chains from one sample in a study of control samples from healthy donors and cancer patients. Libraries were prepared by immunoSEQ multiplex PCR; TCRdb keeps only in-frame clonotypes and omits some of them. This sample yields more than 100,000 clones, of which approximately 90% are seen a single time; 2.5% belongs to the top ten. Sequencing used blood. The receptors originated from a man younger than 35 in good health. CDR3s include the opening cysteine and the closing phenylalanine or tryptophan. A D gene is named only where the DNA matches it firmly.

j_call v_call d_call cdr3_aa cdr3_nt
TRBJ1-2 TRBV3-1/TRBV3-2 NA CASSQVGQNYGYTF TGTGCCAGCAGCCAAGTGGGACAAAACTATGGCTACACCTTC
TRBJ1-1 TRBV3-1/TRBV3-2 NA CASSLRGSRGNTEAFF TGTGCCAGCAGCCTCAGAGGTAGTCGGGGCAACACTGAAGCTTTCTTT
TRBJ2-7 TRBV5-6 NA CASSLEGSVFSYEQYF TGTGCCAGCAGCTTAGAAGGCAGCGTATTTTCCTACGAGCAGTACTTC
TRBJ2-7 TRBV11-2 NA CASTGTGGYEQYF TGTGCCAGCACCGGGACCGGGGGCTACGAGCAGTACTTC
TRBJ1-6 TRBV10-1 NA CASSAGDTNSPLHF TGCGCCAGCAGTGCGGGGGATACGAATTCACCCCTCCACTTT
TRBJ1-2 TRBV3-1/TRBV3-2 NA CASSQSGGYTF TGTGCCAGCAGCCAATCAGGTGGCTACACCTTC
TRBJ1-4 TRBV6-1 NA CASSEGVGEKLFF TGTGCCAGCAGTGAAGGCGTGGGTGAAAAACTGTTTTTT
TRBJ1-2 TRBV24-1 NA CATSGDTYYGYTF TGTGCCACCAGTGGAGACACGTACTATGGCTACACCTTC
TRBJ2-2 TRBV5-1 TRBD1 CASGGQGSGELFF TGCGCCAGCGGGGGACAGGGGAGCGGGGAGCTGTTTTTT
TRBJ2-1 TRBV3-1/TRBV3-2 TRBD2 CASSQVLAGVGEQFF TGTGCCAGCAGCCAAGTCCTAGCGGGGGTGGGGGAGCAGTTCTTC
TRBJ1-4 TRBV7-9 NA CASSSPGHIATNEKLFF TGTGCCAGCAGCTCACCGGGACACATTGCAACTAATGAAAAACTGTTTTTT
TRBJ1-2 TRBV6-5 NA CASSYSGGGFTGGYTF TGTGCCAGCAGTTACTCGGGGGGAGGTTTCACGGGTGGCTACACCTTC
TRBJ1-5 TRBV11-2 NA CASSLGTGTHQPQHF TGTGCCAGCAGCTTAGGCACAGGTACCCATCAGCCCCAGCATTTT
TRBJ1-6 TRBV6-5 NA CASRTGSENSPLHF TGTGCCAGCAGAACAGGGTCGGAAAATTCACCCCTCCACTTT
TRBJ2-2 TRBV18 NA CASSPTATGELFF TGTGCCAGCTCACCGACGGCCACCGGGGAGCTGTTTTTT
TRBJ2-3 TRBV7-2 TRBD2 CASRAGGTDTQYF TGTGCCAGTCGGGCGGGGGGCACAGATACGCAGTATTTT
TRBJ2-1 TRBV7-9 NA CASSLVTLGVLSYNEQFF TGTGCCAGCAGCTTAGTTACACTGGGGGTTCTCTCCTACAATGAGCAGTTCTTC
TRBJ2-5 TRBV15 NA CATSRDLQETQYF TGTGCCACCAGCAGAGATCTTCAAGAGACCCAGTACTTC